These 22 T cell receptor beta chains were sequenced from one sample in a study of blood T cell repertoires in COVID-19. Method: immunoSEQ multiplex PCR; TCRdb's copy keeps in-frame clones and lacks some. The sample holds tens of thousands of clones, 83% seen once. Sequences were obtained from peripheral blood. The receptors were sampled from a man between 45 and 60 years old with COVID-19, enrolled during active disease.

In DNA form, the CDR3 reads TGTGCCAGTACGTTCGTCCCCGGGACATTGGGGGGCTACACCTTC. Translating gives CASTFVPGTLGGYTF. The chain combines TRBV19 with TRBJ1-2; D possibly corresponds to TRBD1 (6 bases). Per the germline V gene, CDR1 is LNHDA and CDR2 is SQIVND (reference sequence). CDR3 length equals 15 residues. Trimming pared 7 bases from V and 8 bases from J, leaving 23 bases between. The full variable domain, in which reference TRBV19 and TRBJ1-2 provide the parts outside the CDR3, is DGGITQSPKYLFRKEGQNVTLSCEQNLNHDAMYWYRQDPGQGLRLIYYSQIVNDFQKGDIAEGYSVSREKKESFPLTVTSAQKNPTAFYLCASTFVPGTLGGYTFGSGTRLTVV.

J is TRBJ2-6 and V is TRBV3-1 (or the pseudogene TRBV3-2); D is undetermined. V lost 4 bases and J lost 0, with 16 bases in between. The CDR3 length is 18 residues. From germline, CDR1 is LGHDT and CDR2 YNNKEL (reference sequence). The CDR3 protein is CASSRGRGIRSGANVLTF. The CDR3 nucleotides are TGTGCCAGCAGCCGTGGCCGCGGCATTCGCTCTGGGGCCAACGTCCTGACTTTC.

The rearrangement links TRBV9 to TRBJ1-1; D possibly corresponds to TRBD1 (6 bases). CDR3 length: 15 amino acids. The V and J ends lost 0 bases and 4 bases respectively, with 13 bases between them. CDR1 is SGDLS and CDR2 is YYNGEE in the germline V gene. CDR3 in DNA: TGTGCCAGCAGCGTAGTGGAAGGGGGTGGCACTGAAGCTTTCTTT. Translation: CASSVVEGGGTEAFF. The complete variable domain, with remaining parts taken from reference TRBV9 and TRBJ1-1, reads DSGVTQTPKHLITATGQRVTLRCSPRSGDLSVYWYQQSLDQGLQFLIQYYNGEERAKGNILERFSAQQFPDLHSELNLSSLELGDSALYFCASSVVEGGGTEAFFGQGTRLTVV.

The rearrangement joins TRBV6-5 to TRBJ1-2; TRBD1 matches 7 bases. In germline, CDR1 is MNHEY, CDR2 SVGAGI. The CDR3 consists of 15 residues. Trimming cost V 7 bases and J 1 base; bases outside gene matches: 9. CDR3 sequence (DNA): TGTGCCAGCACCCCGGGACAGCTACTTAACTATGGCTACACCTTC. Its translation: CASTPGQLLNYGYTF.

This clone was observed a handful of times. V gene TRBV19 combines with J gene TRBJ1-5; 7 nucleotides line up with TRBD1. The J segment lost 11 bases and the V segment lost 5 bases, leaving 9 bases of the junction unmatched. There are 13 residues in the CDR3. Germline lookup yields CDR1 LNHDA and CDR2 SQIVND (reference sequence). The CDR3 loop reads CASSETGPRSQHF. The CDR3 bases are TGTGCCAGTAGTGAGACAGGGCCGAGGTCCCAGCATTTT.

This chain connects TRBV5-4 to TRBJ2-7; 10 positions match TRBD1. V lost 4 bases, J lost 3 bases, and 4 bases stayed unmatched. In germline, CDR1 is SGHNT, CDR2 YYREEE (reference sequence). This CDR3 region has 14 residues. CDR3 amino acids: CASSEGQGIYEQYF. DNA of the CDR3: TGTGCCAGCAGCGAGGGACAGGGGATCTACGAGCAGTACTTC.

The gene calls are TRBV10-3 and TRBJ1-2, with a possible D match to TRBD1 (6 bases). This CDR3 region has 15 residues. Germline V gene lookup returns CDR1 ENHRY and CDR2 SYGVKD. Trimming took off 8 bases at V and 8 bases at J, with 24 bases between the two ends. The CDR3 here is CAIGGGGAQQPGYTF. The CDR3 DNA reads TGTGCCATCGGCGGCGGGGGGGCGCAGCAACCGGGCTACACCTTC.

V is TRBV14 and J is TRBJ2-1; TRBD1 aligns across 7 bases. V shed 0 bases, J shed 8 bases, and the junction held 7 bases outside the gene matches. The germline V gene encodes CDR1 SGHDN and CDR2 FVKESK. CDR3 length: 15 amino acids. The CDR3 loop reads CASSQDPGQFYEQFF. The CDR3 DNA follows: TGTGCCAGCAGCCAAGACCCGGGACAGTTCTATGAGCAGTTCTTC.

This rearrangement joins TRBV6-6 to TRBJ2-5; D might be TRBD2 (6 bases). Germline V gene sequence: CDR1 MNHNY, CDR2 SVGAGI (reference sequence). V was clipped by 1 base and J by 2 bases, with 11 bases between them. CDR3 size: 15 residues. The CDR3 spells CASSYWASAQETQYF. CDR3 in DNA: TGTGCCAGCAGTTACTGGGCTAGCGCACAAGAGACCCAGTACTTC.

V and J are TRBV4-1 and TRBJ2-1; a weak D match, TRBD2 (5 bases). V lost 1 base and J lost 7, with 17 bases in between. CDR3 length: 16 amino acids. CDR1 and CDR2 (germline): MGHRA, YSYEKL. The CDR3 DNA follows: TGCGCCAGCAGCCAAGGGTCTCAGGCGGGCCGTAATGAGCAGTTCTTC. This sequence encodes CASSQGSQAGRNEQFF.

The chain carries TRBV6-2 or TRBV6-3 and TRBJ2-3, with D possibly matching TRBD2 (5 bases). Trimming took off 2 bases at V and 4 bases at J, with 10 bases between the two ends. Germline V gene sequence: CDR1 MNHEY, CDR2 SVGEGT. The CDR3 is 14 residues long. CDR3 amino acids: CASSYEGPPDTQYF. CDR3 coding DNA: TGTGCCAGCAGTTACGAGGGTCCCCCAGATACGCAGTATTTT.

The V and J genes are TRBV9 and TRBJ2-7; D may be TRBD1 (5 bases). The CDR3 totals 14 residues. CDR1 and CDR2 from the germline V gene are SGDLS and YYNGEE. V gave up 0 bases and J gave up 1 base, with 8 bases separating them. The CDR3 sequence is CASSVAQGSYEQYF. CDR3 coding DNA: TGTGCCAGCAGCGTAGCCCAGGGATCCTACGAGCAGTACTTC.

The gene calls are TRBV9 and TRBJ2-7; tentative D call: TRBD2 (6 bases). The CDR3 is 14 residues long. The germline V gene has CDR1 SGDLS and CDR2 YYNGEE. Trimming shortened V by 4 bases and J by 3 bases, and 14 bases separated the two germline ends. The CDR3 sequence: CASSRGLQGYEQYF. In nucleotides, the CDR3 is TGTGCCAGCAGCAGGGGACTGCAGGGCTACGAGCAGTACTTC.

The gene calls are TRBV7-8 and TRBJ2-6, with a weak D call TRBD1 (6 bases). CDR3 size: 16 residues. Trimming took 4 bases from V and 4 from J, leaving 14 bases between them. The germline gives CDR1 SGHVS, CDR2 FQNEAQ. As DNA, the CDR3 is TGTGCCAGCAGCTATCACAGGGTGGCAGGGGCCAACGTCCTGACTTTC. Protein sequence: CASSYHRVAGANVLTF.

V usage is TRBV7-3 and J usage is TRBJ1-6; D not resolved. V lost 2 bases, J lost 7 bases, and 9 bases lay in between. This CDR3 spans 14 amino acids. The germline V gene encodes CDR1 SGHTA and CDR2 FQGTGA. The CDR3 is CASSLGHQNSPLHF. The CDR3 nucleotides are TGTGCCAGCAGCTTAGGGCATCAGAATTCACCCCTCCACTTT.

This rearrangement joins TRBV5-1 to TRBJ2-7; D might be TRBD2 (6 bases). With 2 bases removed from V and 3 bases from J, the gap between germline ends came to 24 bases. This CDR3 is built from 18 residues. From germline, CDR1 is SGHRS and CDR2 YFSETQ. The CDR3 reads CASSLNSGTQRRDYEQYF. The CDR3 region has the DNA TGCGCCAGCAGCTTAAACTCCGGGACTCAGAGACGGGACTACGAGCAGTACTTC.

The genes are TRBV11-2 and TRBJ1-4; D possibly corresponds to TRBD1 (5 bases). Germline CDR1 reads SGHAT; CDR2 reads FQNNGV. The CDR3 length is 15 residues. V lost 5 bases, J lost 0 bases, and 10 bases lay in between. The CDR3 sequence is CASSLGRATNEKLFF. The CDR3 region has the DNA TGTGCCAGCAGCCTAGGCAGGGCAACTAATGAAAAACTGTTTTTT.

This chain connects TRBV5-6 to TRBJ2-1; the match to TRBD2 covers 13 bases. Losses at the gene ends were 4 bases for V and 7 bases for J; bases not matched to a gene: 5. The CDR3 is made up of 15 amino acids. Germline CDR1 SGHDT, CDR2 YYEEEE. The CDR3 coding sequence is TGTGCCAGCAGCAGGACTAGCGGGAGTTGGAATGAGCAGTTCTTC. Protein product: CASSRTSGSWNEQFF.

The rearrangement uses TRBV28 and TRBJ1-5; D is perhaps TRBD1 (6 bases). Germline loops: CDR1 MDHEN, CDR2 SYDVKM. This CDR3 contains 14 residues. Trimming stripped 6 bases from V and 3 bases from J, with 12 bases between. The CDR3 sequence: CASRIRDTNQPQHF. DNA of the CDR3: TGTGCCAGCAGGATCCGGGACACCAATCAGCCCCAGCATTTT.

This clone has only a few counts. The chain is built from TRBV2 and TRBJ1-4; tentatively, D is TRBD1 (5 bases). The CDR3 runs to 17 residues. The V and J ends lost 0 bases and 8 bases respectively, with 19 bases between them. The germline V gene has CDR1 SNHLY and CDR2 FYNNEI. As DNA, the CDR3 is TGTGCCAGCAGTGAAGCGCTTTTTGGGACTCGGGTCGAAAAACTGTTTTTT. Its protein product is CASSEALFGTRVEKLFF.

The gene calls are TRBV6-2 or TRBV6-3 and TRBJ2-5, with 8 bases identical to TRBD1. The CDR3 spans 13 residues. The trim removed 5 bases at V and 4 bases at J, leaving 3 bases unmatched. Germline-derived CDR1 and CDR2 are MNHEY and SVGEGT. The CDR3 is CASSATGVETQYF. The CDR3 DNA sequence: TGTGCCAGCAGTGCGACAGGGGTAGAGACCCAGTACTTC.

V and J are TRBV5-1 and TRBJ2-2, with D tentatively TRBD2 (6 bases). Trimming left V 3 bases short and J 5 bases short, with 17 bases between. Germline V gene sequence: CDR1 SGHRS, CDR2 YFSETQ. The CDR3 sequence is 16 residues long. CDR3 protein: CASSSTIRGNTGELFF. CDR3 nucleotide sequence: TGCGCCAGCAGCTCAACGATCCGGGGGAATACCGGGGAGCTGTTTTTT.